A single sample gave rise to the 3 T cell receptor beta chains below, sequenced in a study of cytomegalovirus exposure and HLA in healthy donors. Both 60 Vbeta primers and 13 Jbeta primers went into the PCR. Generated by immunoSEQ multiplex PCR, the TCRdb table keeps only in-frame clones and is missing some. There are about 150,000 clones in the sample, with roughly 2% held by the top ten. The specimen was PBMCs. These receptors were collected from a man younger than 40 in good health and CMV-seronegative.

The chain is built from TRBV5-4 and TRBJ1-2, with TRBD1 matching 7 bases. The CDR3 consists of 15 residues. With 4 bases clipped from V and 0 bases from J, the junction kept 6 bases outside the gene matches. CDR1 is SGHNT, CDR2 YYREEE, per germline (reference sequence). CDR3 coding DNA: TGTGCCAGCAGCGACCCGGGACAGACTAACTATGGCTACACCTTC. The encoded protein is CASSDPGQTNYGYTF.

This chain uses TRBV5-1 with TRBJ2-7, with D hard to call. The CDR3 contains 14 residues. V shed 1 base and J shed 1 base, with 9 bases lying between them. The V gene's germline CDR1 is SGHRS and CDR2 YFSETQ. CDR3 sequence (DNA): TGCGCCAGCAGCTTGCACGGCGGTTCCTACGAGCAGTACTTC. Its translation is CASSLHGGSYEQYF.

The chain couples TRBV6-1 to TRBJ2-7; 8 bases fit TRBD1. This CDR3 has 13 amino acids. CDR1 is MNHNS and CDR2 is SASEGT in the germline V gene. V was clipped by 6 bases and J by 5 bases; unmatched bases: 6. The CDR3 here is CASRRDRRDEQYF. In DNA, the CDR3 is TGTGCCAGCAGGCGGGACAGGAGAGACGAGCAGTACTTC.